This is a list of T cell receptor beta chains from one sample in a study of CD8 T cells in ankylosing spondylitis. TCRdb re-analysed the 5' RACE reads in MiXCR, keeping a single row per CDR3 protein. The data show 150,000 to 200,000 distinct CDR3 sequences, with 9.8% seen just once and roughly 15% held by the top ten. Sequencing input: blood, either unsorted or a sorted T cell fraction (not recorded which). Receptors were obtained from a female donor with ankylosing spondylitis or in good health (not recorded which). Both conserved end residues are trimmed from each CDR3. Size is omitted from some rows. Given values are once, few, many or a class for expanded clones.

abundance: -; v_gene: TRBV13; j_gene: TRBJ2-7; CDR3aa: ASTSGSSVYEQY
abundance: many; v_gene: TRBV5-6; j_gene: TRBJ1-2; CDR3aa: ASSLGQYGYT
abundance: few; v_gene: TRBV2; j_gene: TRBJ2-5; CDR3aa: ASMGQARETQY
abundance: many; v_gene: TRBV28; j_gene: TRBJ2-1; CDR3aa: ASSLRGQGANEQF
abundance: many; v_gene: TRBV25-1; j_gene: TRBJ2-1; CDR3aa: ASSTKTLEFSNEQF
abundance: many; v_gene: TRBV20-1; j_gene: TRBJ2-7; CDR3aa: SASGSSSYEQY
abundance: -; v_gene: TRBV7-9; j_gene: TRBJ2-7; CDR3aa: ASSFAGGHEQY
abundance: many; v_gene: TRBV19; j_gene: TRBJ2-7; CDR3aa: AILHYEQY
abundance: -; v_gene: TRBV27; j_gene: TRBJ2-3; CDR3aa: ATLSPTAHTQY
abundance: -; v_gene: TRBV20-1; j_gene: TRBJ2-7; CDR3aa: SARDMGFYEQY
abundance: -; v_gene: TRBV4-1; j_gene: TRBJ2-1; CDR3aa: ASSQGGGDSIYNEQF
abundance: -; v_gene: TRBV20-1; j_gene: TRBJ2-3; CDR3aa: SATGSAPGSPLVYDTQY
abundance: -; v_gene: TRBV27; j_gene: TRBJ2-1; CDR3aa: ASTAEPYGDEQF
abundance: few; v_gene: TRBV12-3/TRBV12-4; j_gene: TRBJ2-7; CDR3aa: ASSPGWGEGDEQY
abundance: few; v_gene: TRBV11-2; j_gene: TRBJ2-2; CDR3aa: ASSLGTYAGELF
abundance: many; v_gene: TRBV28; j_gene: TRBJ2-7; CDR3aa: ASSLGLAYEQY
abundance: -; v_gene: TRBV12-5; j_gene: TRBJ2-3; CDR3aa: ASATTVGAGEDTDTQY
abundance: few; v_gene: TRBV12-3/TRBV12-4; j_gene: TRBJ2-7; CDR3aa: ASSPGGRTYEQY
abundance: many; v_gene: TRBV12-3/TRBV12-4; j_gene: TRBJ2-7; CDR3aa: ASSANYEQY
abundance: many; v_gene: TRBV7-8; j_gene: TRBJ2-1; CDR3aa: ASSLTIAGSSYNEQF
abundance: few; v_gene: TRBV19; j_gene: TRBJ2-1; CDR3aa: ASTPGGSGYNEQF
abundance: -; v_gene: TRBV5-6; j_gene: TRBJ2-5; CDR3aa: ASSLTGVETQY
abundance: many; v_gene: TRBV12-3/TRBV12-4; j_gene: TRBJ2-7; CDR3aa: ASSHKQPYEQY
abundance: -; v_gene: TRBV9; j_gene: TRBJ2-1; CDR3aa: ASSLSGTNYNEQF
abundance: -; v_gene: TRBV2; j_gene: TRBJ1-1; CDR3aa: ASGGSNTEAF
abundance: few; v_gene: TRBV4-1; j_gene: TRBJ2-1; CDR3aa: ASSGSSRISSYNEQF
abundance: -; v_gene: TRBV6-5; j_gene: TRBJ1-1; CDR3aa: ASSYRIDRTEAF
abundance: many; v_gene: TRBV6-5; j_gene: TRBJ1-1; CDR3aa: ASSYSRWNEAF
abundance: few; v_gene: TRBV30; j_gene: TRBJ2-1; CDR3aa: AWTAGTTIYNEQF
abundance: -; v_gene: TRBV15; j_gene: TRBJ2-3; CDR3aa: ATSRDSPVTDTQY
abundance: many; v_gene: TRBV5-1; j_gene: TRBJ1-1; CDR3aa: ASGSRREGTEAF
abundance: few; v_gene: TRBV7-8; j_gene: TRBJ1-2; CDR3aa: ASSSIPGQGFYYGYT
abundance: -; v_gene: TRBV2; j_gene: TRBJ2-7; CDR3aa: ASNSLWGMNPYEQY
abundance: few; v_gene: TRBV20-1; j_gene: TRBJ2-1; CDR3aa: SASRSGKINNEQF
abundance: few; v_gene: TRBV9; j_gene: TRBJ2-3; CDR3aa: ASSSESNTDTQY
abundance: many; v_gene: TRBV7-9; j_gene: TRBJ1-1; CDR3aa: ASTPGQGKIGNTEAF
abundance: few; v_gene: TRBV28; j_gene: TRBJ1-6; CDR3aa: ASSLTSYNSPLH
abundance: many; v_gene: TRBV7-9; j_gene: TRBJ1-4; CDR3aa: ASSFSGHEKLF
abundance: -; v_gene: TRBV28; j_gene: TRBJ1-5; CDR3aa: ASSLTGDSNQPQH
abundance: -; v_gene: TRBV6-1; j_gene: TRBJ2-1; CDR3aa: ASRTRESYNEQF
abundance: few; v_gene: TRBV7-9; j_gene: TRBJ2-1; CDR3aa: ASSLKGASYNEQF
abundance: many; v_gene: TRBV6-5; j_gene: TRBJ1-1; CDR3aa: ASSYYLGDGTEAF
abundance: -; v_gene: TRBV20-1; j_gene: TRBJ2-7; CDR3aa: STIDGSSYEQY
abundance: few; v_gene: TRBV7-2; j_gene: TRBJ2-1; CDR3aa: ASSLATSARDSYNEQF
abundance: -; v_gene: TRBV27; j_gene: TRBJ2-1; CDR3aa: ASTLTGANEQF